This T cell receptor beta chain comes out of a study of cytomegalovirus exposure and HLA in healthy donors. The study, taken as a whole, reports: TCR association rates varied by HLA locus in a later analysis, with DRB1 highest and HLA-C lowest. Confirmation in vitro established that a few CMV-associated chains were specific for CMV antigens. Later analysis identified a missense DCLRE1C variant that was linked to TCR beta V- and J-gene trimming.

PCR employed 60 Vbeta and 13 Jbeta primers. Clones were read by immunoSEQ multiplex PCR, and TCRdb kept only the in-frame ones, dropping some. The table shows 70,000 to 85,000 clones, with more than 50% occurring only once. Nominal health characterized the donors when sampled, though unrecorded immune exposures were likely. V gave up 5 bases and J gave up 5 bases, with 21 bases separating them. The germline gives CDR1 MDHEN, CDR2 SYDVKM. The CDR3 is made up of 16 amino acids. This clone was seen a handful of times. Its specificity is unknown. The genes are TRBV28 and TRBJ2-5; D is perhaps TRBD1 (6 bases). The sequence came from a male donor in good health and CMV-seropositive. Source material: PBMCs. CDR3 sequence reads: CASSLLFGTLGETQYF. CDR3 in DNA: TGTGCCAGCAGTCTTCTGTTCGGGACACTGGGGGAGACCCAGTACTTC. Based on the CDR3 plus reference TRBV28 and TRBJ2-5, the full variable domain is DVKVTQSSRYLVKRTGEKVFLECVQDMDHENMFWYRQDPGLGLRLIYFSYDVKMKEKGDIPEGYSVSREKKERFSLILESASTNQTSMYLCASSLLFGTLGETQYFGPGTRLLVL.